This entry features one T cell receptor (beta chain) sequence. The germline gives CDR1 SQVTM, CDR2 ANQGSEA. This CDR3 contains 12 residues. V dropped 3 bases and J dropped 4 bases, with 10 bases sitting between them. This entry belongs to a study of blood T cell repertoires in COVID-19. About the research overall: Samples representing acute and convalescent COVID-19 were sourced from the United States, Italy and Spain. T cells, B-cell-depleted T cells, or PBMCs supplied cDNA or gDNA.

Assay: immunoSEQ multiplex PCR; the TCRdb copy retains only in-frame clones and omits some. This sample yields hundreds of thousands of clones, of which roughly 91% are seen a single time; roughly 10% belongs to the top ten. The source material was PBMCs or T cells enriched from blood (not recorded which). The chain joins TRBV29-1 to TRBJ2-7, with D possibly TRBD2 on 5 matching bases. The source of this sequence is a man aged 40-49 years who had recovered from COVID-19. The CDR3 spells CSVESLAYEQYF. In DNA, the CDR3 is TGCAGCGTTGAGAGTCTAGCTTACGAGCAGTACTTC.